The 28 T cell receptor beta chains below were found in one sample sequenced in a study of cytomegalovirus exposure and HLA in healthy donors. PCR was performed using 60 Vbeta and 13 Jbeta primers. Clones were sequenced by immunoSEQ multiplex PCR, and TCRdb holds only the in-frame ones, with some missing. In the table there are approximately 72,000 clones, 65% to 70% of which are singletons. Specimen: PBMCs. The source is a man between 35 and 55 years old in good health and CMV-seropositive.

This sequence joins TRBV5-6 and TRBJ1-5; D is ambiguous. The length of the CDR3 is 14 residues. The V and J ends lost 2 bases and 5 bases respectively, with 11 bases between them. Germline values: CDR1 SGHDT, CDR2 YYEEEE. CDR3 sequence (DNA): TGTGCCAGCAGCTTAGGTGGGCCGTATCAGCCCCAGCATTTT. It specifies CASSLGGPYQPQHF. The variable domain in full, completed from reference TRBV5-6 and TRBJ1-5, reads DAGVTQSPTHLIKTRGQQVTLRCSPKSGHDTVSWYQQALGQGPQFIFQYYEEEERQRGNFPDRFSGHQFPNYSSELNVNALLLGDSALYLCASSLGGPYQPQHFGDGTRLSIL.

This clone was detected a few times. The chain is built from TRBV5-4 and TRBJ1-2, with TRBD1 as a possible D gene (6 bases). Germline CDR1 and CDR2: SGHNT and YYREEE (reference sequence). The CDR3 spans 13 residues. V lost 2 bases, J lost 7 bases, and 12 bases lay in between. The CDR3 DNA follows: TGTGCCAGCAGCTTAGTGGGGACAACTGGCTACACCTTC. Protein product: CASSLVGTTGYTF. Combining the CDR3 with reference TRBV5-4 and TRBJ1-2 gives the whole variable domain ETGVTQSPTHLIKTRGQQVTLRCSSQSGHNTVSWYQQALGQGPQFIFQYYREEENGRGNFPPRFSGLQFPNYSSELNVNALELDDSALYLCASSLVGTTGYTFGSGTRLTVV.

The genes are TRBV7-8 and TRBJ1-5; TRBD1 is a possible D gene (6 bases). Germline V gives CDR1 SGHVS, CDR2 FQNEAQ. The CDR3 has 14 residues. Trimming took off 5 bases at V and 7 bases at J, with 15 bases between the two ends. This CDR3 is CASSPGGAGQPQHF. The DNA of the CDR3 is TGTGCCAGCAGCCCCGGGGGGGCGGGCCAGCCCCAGCATTTT.

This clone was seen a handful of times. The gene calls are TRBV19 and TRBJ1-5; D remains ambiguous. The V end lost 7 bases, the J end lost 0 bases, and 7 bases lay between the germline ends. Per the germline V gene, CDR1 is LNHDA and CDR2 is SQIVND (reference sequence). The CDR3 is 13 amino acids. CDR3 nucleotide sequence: TGTGCCAGTACTTACACTAGCAATCAGCCCCAGCATTTT. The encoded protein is CASTYTSNQPQHF.

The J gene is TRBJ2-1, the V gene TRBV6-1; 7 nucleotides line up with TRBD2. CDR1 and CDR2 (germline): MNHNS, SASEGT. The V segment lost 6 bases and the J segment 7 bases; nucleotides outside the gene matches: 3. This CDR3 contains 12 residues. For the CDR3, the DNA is TGTGCCAGCAGCCGGGGACTAAATGAGCAGTTCTTC. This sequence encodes CASSRGLNEQFF.

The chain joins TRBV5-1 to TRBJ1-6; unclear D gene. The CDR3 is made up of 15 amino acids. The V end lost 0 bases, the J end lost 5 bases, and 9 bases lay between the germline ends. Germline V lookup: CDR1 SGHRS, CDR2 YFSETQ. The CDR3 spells CASSLGALNNSPLHF. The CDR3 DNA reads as TGCGCCAGCAGCTTGGGGGCCCTAAATAATTCACCCCTCCACTTT.

CDR3 DNA sequence: TGTGCCAGCAGTGAAGGGCTTGAGGGGGCGAACACTGAAGCTTTCTTT. It is translated as CASSEGLEGANTEAFF. The chain carries TRBV6-1 and TRBJ1-1; 7 bases align to TRBD1. With 1 base clipped from V and 1 base from J, the junction kept 6 bases outside the gene matches. The length of the CDR3 is 16 residues. The germline gives CDR1 MNHNS, CDR2 SASEGT.

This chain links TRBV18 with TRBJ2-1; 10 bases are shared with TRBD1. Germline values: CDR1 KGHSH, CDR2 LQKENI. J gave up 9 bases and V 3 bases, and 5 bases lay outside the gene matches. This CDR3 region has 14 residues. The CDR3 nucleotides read TGTGCCAGCTCACCCGGGACAGGGGAAAGTGAGCAGTTCTTC. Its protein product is CASSPGTGESEQFF.

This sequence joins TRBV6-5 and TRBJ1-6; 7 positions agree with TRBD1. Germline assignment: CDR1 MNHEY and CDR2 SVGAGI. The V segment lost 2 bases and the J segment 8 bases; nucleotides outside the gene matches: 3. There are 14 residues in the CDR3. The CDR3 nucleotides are TGTGCCAGCAGTTACCTTCAGGGGGATTCACCCCTCCACTTT. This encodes CASSYLQGDSPLHF.

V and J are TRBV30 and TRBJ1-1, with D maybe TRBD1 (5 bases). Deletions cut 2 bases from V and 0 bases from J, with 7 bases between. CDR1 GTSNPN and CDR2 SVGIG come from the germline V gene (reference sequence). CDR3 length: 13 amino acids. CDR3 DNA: TGTGCCTGGAGTAGGGGTCTGAACACTGAAGCTTTCTTT. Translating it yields CAWSRGLNTEAFF.

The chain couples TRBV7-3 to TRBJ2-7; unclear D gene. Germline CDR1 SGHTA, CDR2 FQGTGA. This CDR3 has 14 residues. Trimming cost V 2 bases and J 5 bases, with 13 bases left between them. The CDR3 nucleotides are TGTGCCAGCAGCTTACCGCCCGCAAACAACGAGCAGTACTTC. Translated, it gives CASSLPPANNEQYF.

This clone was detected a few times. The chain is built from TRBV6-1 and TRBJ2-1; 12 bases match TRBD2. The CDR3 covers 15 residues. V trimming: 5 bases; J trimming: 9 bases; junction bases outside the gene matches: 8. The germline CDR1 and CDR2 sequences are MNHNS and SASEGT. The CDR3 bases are TGTGCCAGCAGTCACCCTAGCGGGGGGGCAGGTGAGCAGTTCTTC. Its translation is CASSHPSGGAGEQFF.

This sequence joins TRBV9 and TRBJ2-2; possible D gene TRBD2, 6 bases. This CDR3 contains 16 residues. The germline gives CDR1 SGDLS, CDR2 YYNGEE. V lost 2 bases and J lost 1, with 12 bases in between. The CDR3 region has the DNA TGTGCCAGCAGCGTGAGTAGCGGCTTGAACACCGGGGAGCTGTTTTTT. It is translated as CASSVSSGLNTGELFF.

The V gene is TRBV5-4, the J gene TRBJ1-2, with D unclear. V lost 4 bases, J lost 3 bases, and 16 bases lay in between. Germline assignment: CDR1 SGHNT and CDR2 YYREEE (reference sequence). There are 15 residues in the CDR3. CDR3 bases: TGTGCCAGCAGCCCAGGCGCAGGAAATGACTATGGCTACACCTTC. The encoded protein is CASSPGAGNDYGYTF.

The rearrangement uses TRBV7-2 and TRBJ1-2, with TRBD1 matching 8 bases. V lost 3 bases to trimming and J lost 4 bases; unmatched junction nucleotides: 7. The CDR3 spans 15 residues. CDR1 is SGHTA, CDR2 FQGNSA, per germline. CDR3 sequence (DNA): TGTGCCAGCAGCTTGGGACAGGCGGCGACCTATGGCTACACCTTC. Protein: CASSLGQAATYGYTF.

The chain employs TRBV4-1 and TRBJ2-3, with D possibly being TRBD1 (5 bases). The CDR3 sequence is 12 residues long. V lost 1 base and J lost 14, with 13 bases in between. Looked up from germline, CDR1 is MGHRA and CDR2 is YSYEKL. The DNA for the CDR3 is TGCGCCAGCAGCCAAGGGGGCCGCCGCGCGTATTTT. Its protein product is CASSQGGRRAYF.

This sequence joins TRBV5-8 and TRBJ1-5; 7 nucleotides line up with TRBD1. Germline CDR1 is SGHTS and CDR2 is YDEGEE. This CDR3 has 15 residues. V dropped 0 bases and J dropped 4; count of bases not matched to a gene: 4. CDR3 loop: CASSLGTGPNQPQHF. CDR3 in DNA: TGTGCCAGCAGCTTGGGGACAGGCCCAAATCAGCCCCAGCATTTT. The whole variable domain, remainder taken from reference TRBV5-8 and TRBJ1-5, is EAGVTQSPTHLIKTRGQQATLRCSPISGHTSVYWYQQALGLGLQFLLWYDEGEERNRGNFPPRFSGRQFPNYSSELNVNALELEDSALYLCASSLGTGPNQPQHFGDGTRLSIL.

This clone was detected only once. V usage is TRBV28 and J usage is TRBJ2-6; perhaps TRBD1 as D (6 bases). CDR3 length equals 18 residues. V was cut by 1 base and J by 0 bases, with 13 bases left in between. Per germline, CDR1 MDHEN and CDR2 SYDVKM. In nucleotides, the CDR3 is TGTGCCAGCAGTTTATCCGACAGGCCTATCTCTGGGGCCAACGTCCTGACTTTC. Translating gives CASSLSDRPISGANVLTF.

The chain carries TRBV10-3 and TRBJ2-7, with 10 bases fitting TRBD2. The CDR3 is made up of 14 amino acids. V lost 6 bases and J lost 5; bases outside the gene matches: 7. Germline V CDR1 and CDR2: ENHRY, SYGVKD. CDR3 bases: TGTGCCATCAGCCCAGCGGGGGGGTCTCACGAGCAGTACTTC. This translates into CAISPAGGSHEQYF.

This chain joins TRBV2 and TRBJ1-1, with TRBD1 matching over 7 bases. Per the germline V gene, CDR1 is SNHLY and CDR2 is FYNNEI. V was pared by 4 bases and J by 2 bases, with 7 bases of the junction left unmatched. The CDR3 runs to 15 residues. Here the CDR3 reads CASSVTGIFNTEAFF. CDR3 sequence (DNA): TGTGCCAGCAGTGTGACAGGGATTTTTAACACTGAAGCTTTCTTT.

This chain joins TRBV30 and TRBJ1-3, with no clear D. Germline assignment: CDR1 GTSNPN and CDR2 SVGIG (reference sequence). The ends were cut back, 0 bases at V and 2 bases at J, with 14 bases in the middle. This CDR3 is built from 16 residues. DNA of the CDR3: TGTGCCTGGAGTGTACTCCCGACAATCACTGGAAACACCATATATTTT. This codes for CAWSVLPTITGNTIYF.

The CDR3 DNA is TGTGCCTCAAGGCCTAGCGGGGGGGAGTACCAAGAGACCCAGTACTTC. Encoded protein: CASRPSGGEYQETQYF. V gene TRBV10-3 combines with J gene TRBJ2-5; 12 bases align to TRBD2. The V gene end was trimmed by 11 bases and the J gene end by 0 bases; junction bases not matched to a gene: 10. The CDR3 is made up of 16 amino acids. Germline V lookup: CDR1 ENHRY, CDR2 SYGVKD.

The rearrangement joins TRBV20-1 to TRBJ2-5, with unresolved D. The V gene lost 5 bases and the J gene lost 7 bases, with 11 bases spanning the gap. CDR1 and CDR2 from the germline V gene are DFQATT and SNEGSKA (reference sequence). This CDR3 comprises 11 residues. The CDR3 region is CSAPTYGTQYF. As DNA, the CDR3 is TGCAGTGCTCCTACTTACGGGACCCAGTACTTC.

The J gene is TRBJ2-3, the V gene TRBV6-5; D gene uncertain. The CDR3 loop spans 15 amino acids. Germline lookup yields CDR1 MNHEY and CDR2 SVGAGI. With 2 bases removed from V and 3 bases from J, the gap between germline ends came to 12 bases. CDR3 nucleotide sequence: TGTGCCAGCAGTTACAGTTTTCCTAGAACAGATACGCAGTATTTT. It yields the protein CASSYSFPRTDTQYF.

The CDR3 nucleotides are TGTGCCAGCAGCTTAGCCGTGCCAGGGAGGAGGAAGGAGACCCAGTACTTC. It yields the protein CASSLAVPGRRKETQYF. The chain uses TRBV7-8 and TRBJ2-5, with D tentatively TRBD2 (6 bases). CDR1 and CDR2 (germline): SGHVS, FQNEAQ. V dropped 0 bases and J dropped 5 bases, with 19 bases sitting between them. The CDR3 contains 17 residues. Based on the CDR3 plus reference TRBV7-8 and TRBJ2-5, the full variable domain is GAGVSQSPRYKVAKRGQDVALRCDPISGHVSLFWYQQALGQGPEFLTYFQNEAQLDKSGLPSDRFFAERPEGSVSTLKIQRTQQEDSAVYLCASSLAVPGRRKETQYFGPGTRLLVL.

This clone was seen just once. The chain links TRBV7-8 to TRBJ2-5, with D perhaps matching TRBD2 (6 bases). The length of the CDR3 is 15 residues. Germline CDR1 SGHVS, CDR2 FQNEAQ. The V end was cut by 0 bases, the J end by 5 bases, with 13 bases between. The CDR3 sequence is CASSLAYGGMETQYF. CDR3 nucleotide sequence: TGTGCCAGCAGCTTAGCGTACGGGGGTATGGAGACCCAGTACTTC.

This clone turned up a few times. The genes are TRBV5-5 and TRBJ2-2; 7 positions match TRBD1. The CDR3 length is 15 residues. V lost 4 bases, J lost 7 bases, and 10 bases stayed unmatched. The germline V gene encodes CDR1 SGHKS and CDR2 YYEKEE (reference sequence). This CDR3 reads CASSPGQSPNGELFF. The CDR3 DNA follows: TGTGCCAGCAGCCCGGGACAGTCCCCCAACGGGGAGCTGTTTTTT.

This CDR3 is CASSKRRGQDSEQFF. For the CDR3, the DNA is TGTGCCAGCAGCAAGAGGAGGGGGCAAGATAGTGAGCAGTTCTTC. The rearrangement links TRBV7-6 to TRBJ2-1; perhaps TRBD1 as D (7 bases). Germline V gene data show CDR1 as SGHVS and CDR2 as FNYEAQ. This CDR3 comprises 15 residues. The V gene lost 5 bases and the J gene lost 9 bases, with 20 bases spanning the gap.